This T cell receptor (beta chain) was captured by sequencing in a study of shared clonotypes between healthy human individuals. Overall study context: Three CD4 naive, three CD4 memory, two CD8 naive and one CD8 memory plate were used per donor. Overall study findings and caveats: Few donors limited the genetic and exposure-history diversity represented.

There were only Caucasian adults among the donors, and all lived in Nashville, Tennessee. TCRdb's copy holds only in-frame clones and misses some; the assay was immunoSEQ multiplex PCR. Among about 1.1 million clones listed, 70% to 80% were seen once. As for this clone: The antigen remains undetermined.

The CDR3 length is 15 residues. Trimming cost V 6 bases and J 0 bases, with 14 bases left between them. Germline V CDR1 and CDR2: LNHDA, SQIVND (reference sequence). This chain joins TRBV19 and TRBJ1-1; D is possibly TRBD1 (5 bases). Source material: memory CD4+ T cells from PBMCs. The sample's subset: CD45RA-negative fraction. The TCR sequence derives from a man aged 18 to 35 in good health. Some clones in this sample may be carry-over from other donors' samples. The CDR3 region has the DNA TGTGCCAGTAGGGCCTTCTCGACAGTGAACACTGAAGCTTTCTTT. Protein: CASRAFSTVNTEAFF.